This TCR beta chain was sequenced for a study of blood T cell repertoires in COVID-19. Across the study: The study drew acute and convalescent COVID-19 samples from the United States, Italy and Spain. T cells, B-cell-depleted T cells, or PBMCs provided the cDNA or gDNA that served as material.

Source study methods: Amplified reference gene primers provided the basis for estimating nucleated cell counts. The assay was immunoSEQ multiplex PCR, and TCRdb's table has in-frame clones only and misses some. Clone size and V and J calls were adopted from that table, with D and trimming inferred from the DNA. The sample has about 68,000 clones, approximately 86% seen once. Only a few counts were recorded for this clone. The CDR3 runs 14 residues. Losses at the gene ends were 4 bases for V and 4 bases for J; bases not matched to a gene: 6. Germline V CDR1 and CDR2: SNHLY, FYNNEI. This sequence originates from an older woman with acute or convalescent COVID-19. The chain uses TRBV2 and TRBJ1-2; the match to TRBD1 covers 7 bases. The source material was peripheral blood. Written as DNA, the CDR3 is TGTGCCAGCAGTGCTTATGACAGGGCCTATGGCTACACCTTC. Translating it yields CASSAYDRAYGYTF.